These 2 T cell receptor beta chains originate from one sample sequenced in a study of T cells in Graves' hyperthyroidism and ophthalmopathy. There were TCR beta CDR3 regions amplified from RNA transcripts. The HTBI set primed first-round TCR CDR3 RT-PCR. TCRdb ran MiXCR on the multiplex PCR reads and lists one entry per CDR3 protein. Of about 96,000 distinct CDR3 sequences listed, roughly 56% were seen once; the top ten hold 25% to 30%. Specimen: blood. These receptors all come from a woman aged 40 to 50 with Graves' hyperthyroidism.

This clonotype was seen only once. This chain connects TRBV20-1 to TRBJ2-7, with 7 bases aligning to TRBD2. This CDR3 is 11 amino acids long. CDR1 is DFQATT and CDR2 is SNEGSKA in the germline V gene (reference sequence). The trim removed 8 bases at V and 7 bases at J, leaving 8 bases unmatched. The CDR3 region is CSTGLREEQYF. CDR3 in DNA: TGCAGTACCGGACTGCGGGAGGAGCAGTACTTC.

The chain joins TRBV7-8 to TRBJ2-7; 7 bases are shared with TRBD2. The CDR3 runs to 16 residues. With V trimmed by 1 base and J by 2 bases, 8 bases remained unmatched. CDR1 is SGHVS, CDR2 FQNEAQ, per germline. CDR3 loop: CASSLVTSGTPYEQYF. The CDR3 nucleotides read TGTGCCAGCAGCTTAGTCACCAGCGGGACCCCCTACGAGCAGTACTTC. The full variable domain, its missing parts supplied by reference TRBV7-8 and TRBJ2-7, is GAGVSQSPRYKVAKRGQDVALRCDPISGHVSLFWYQQALGQGPEFLTYFQNEAQLDKSGLPSDRFFAERPEGSVSTLKIQRTQQEDSAVYLCASSLVTSGTPYEQYFGPGTRLTVT.